The present entry profiles one T cell receptor beta chain with its context. What it binds is not known. The data originate from a study of chemoradiotherapy in HPV16-positive cancers. Study-level information: A couple of HPV16-positive patients' cells yielded candidate HPV-specific clones and common motifs.

Germline V gene sequence: CDR1 SNHLY, CDR2 FYNNEI. This CDR3 is 10 amino acids long. V gave up 8 bases and J gave up 12 bases, with 11 bases separating them. Study observations and caveats: Non-HPV-specific T cells did not expand in tumors during treatment, whereas candidate HPV-specific clones and E7-related motifs did.

Method: immunoSEQ multiplex PCR; TCRdb's copy keeps in-frame clones and lacks some. Among some 22,000 clones listed, roughly nine tenths were seen once. The source is a human donor with HPV-associated anogenital cancer. The sample consisted of blood, taken from a patient who underwent chemoradiotherapy. The rearrangement joins TRBV2 to TRBJ2-1; D call uncertain. The CDR3 sequence is CASADLMQFF. Written as DNA, the CDR3 is TGTGCCAGCGCCGATTTGATGCAGTTCTTC. Supplemented by reference TRBV2 and TRBJ2-1, the full variable domain reads EPEVTQTPSHQVTQMGQEVILRCVPISNHLYFYWYRQILGQKVEFLVSFYNNEISEKSEIFDDQFSVERPDGSNFTLKIRSTKLEDSAMYFCASADLMQFFGPGTRLTVL.